This TCR beta chain was sequenced in a study of cytomegalovirus exposure and HLA in healthy donors. These donors, healthy bone marrow donors, were studied. Vbeta (60) and Jbeta (13) primers were used in the PCR. Here immunoSEQ multiplex PCR was the method, and the copy in TCRdb shows in-frame clones only, minus some. Of about 140,000 clones listed, around 75% are singletons. CDR1 and CDR2 from the germline V gene are SGHDT and YYEEEE. V was clipped by 3 bases and J by 2 bases; unmatched bases: 2. The CDR3 has 13 residues. The chain has TRBV5-6 and TRBJ2-7, with 7 bases identical to TRBD1. Sequencing was performed on PBMCs. The TCR comes from a female donor in good health and CMV-seronegative. This CDR3 is CASSWDRAYEQYF. The CDR3 DNA follows: TGTGCCAGCAGCTGGGACAGAGCCTACGAGCAGTACTTC. Combining the CDR3 with reference TRBV5-6 and TRBJ2-7 gives the whole variable domain DAGVTQSPTHLIKTRGQQVTLRCSPKSGHDTVSWYQQALGQGPQFIFQYYEEEERQRGNFPDRFSGHQFPNYSSELNVNALLLGDSALYLCASSWDRAYEQYFGPGTRLTVT.